The 32 T cell receptor beta chains listed next were all sequenced from one sample in a study of blood T cell repertoires in COVID-19. The table came from immunoSEQ multiplex PCR; TCRdb's copy has only in-frame clones and leaves some out. The table records about 180,000 clones, roughly 87% of them present only once. Input material: PBMCs or T cells enriched from blood (not recorded which). The receptors derive from a human donor with acute COVID-19. The donor label of this sample is uncertain.

This clone occurred a few times. The chain recombines TRBV18 with TRBJ2-7; possible D gene TRBD1, 5 bases. Germline V CDR1 and CDR2: KGHSH, LQKENI. The ends were cut back, 5 bases at V and 5 bases at J, with 13 bases in the middle. The CDR3 consists of 13 residues. In nucleotides, the CDR3 is TGTGCCAGCTCAGCGCAGGGATCGGACGAGCAGTACTTC. Translation gives CASSAQGSDEQYF. Variable domain in full (rest from reference TRBV18 and TRBJ2-7): NAGVMQNPRHLVRRRGQEARLRCSPMKGHSHVYWYRQLPEEGLKFMVYLQKENIIDESGMPKERFSAEFPKEGPSILRIQQVVRGDSAAYFCASSAQGSDEQYFGPGTRLTVT.

In nucleotides, the CDR3 is TGTGCCAGCAGCACGGAAATGCAGGCGTACTTC. It translates to CASSTEMQAYF. The chain employs TRBV21-1 and TRBJ2-7; the table's D gene call, TRBD1, was not cross checked with the DNA. TRBV21-1 is a pseudogene segment. This CDR3 spans 11 amino acids.

This chain connects TRBV7-2 to TRBJ2-7, with 7 bases identical to TRBD1. The V segment lost 5 bases and the J segment 2 bases; nucleotides outside the gene matches: 9. Per the germline V gene, CDR1 is SGHTA and CDR2 is FQGNSA. The CDR3 runs to 15 residues. CDR3 residues: CASSVRGQTPYEQYF. CDR3 bases: TGTGCCAGCAGCGTCAGGGGACAGACCCCCTACGAGCAGTACTTC. The full variable domain, with the rest looked up from reference TRBV7-2 and TRBJ2-7, is GAGVSQSPSNKVTEKGKDVELRCDPISGHTALYWYRQSLGQGLEFLIYFQGNSAPDKSGLPSDRFSAERTGGSVSTLTIQRTQQEDSAVYLCASSVRGQTPYEQYFGPGTRLTVT.

The rearrangement links TRBV6-6 to TRBJ2-1; 10 positions match TRBD2. Germline V CDR1 and CDR2: MNHNY, SVGAGI (reference sequence). The length of the CDR3 is 14 residues. Trimming at V came to 5 bases and at J to 7 bases, leaving 5 bases not matched to a gene. The CDR3 spells CASSRSSGGNEQFF. CDR3 coding DNA: TGTGCCAGCAGTCGATCTAGCGGGGGTAATGAGCAGTTCTTC.

V is TRBV4-1 and J is TRBJ2-5, with TRBD2 matching over 10 bases. V trimming: 4 bases; J trimming: 7 bases; junction bases outside the gene matches: 27. Germline loops: CDR1 MGHRA, CDR2 YSYEKL. The CDR3 runs 21 residues. The CDR3 protein is CASSRPGGTSGEQLSRGTQYF. As DNA, the CDR3 is TGCGCCAGCAGCCGCCCCGGCGGTACTAGCGGGGAGCAACTTTCCCGGGGGACCCAGTACTTC.

V and J are TRBV5-4 and TRBJ2-7; D ambiguous. Germline CDR1 and CDR2: SGHNT and YYREEE (reference sequence). The CDR3 covers 13 residues. V shed 4 bases and J shed 0 bases, with 8 bases lying between them. CDR3 DNA sequence: TGTGCCAGCAGCAATTATCTCTCCTACGAGCAGTACTTC. Amino acids: CASSNYLSYEQYF.

This clone has just a few counts. The rearrangement joins TRBV11-2 to TRBJ1-1, with 12 bases fitting TRBD1. CDR3 length: 17 amino acids. Unmatched junction bases numbered 8, after V lost 2 bases and J lost 4 bases. Germline CDR1 is SGHAT and CDR2 is FQNNGV. CDR3 region: CASSLLGTGGVRTEAFF. Written as DNA, the CDR3 is TGTGCCAGCAGCTTATTAGGGACAGGGGGCGTTCGCACTGAAGCTTTCTTT.

This chain joins TRBV2 and TRBJ1-1; TRBD1 is a possible D gene (5 bases). CDR1 is SNHLY, CDR2 FYNNEI, per germline. Trimming left V 5 bases short and J 5 bases short, with 18 bases between. This CDR3 has 15 residues. CDR3 nucleotides: TGTGCCAGCAGTCTCTGGGGGGGGATGGAGACTGAAGCTTTCTTT. Protein sequence: CASSLWGGMETEAFF.

This clone was seen a few times. V gene TRBV11-2 combines with J gene TRBJ2-1; 11 positions match TRBD2. CDR1 is SGHAT and CDR2 is FQNNGV in the germline V gene. The CDR3 covers 15 residues. The V gene end was trimmed by 5 bases and the J gene end by 7 bases; junction bases not matched to a gene: 7. Here the CDR3 reads CASSPIAGGRNEQFF. The CDR3 region has the DNA TGTGCCAGCAGCCCTATAGCGGGGGGGCGGAATGAGCAGTTCTTC.

V gene TRBV12-3 or TRBV12-4 combines with J gene TRBJ1-5; D is unresolved. CDR3 length equals 12 residues. V lost 3 bases to trimming and J lost 5 bases, with 5 bases between them. The CDR3 loop is CASSLADQPQHF. CDR3 in DNA: TGTGCCAGCAGTTTGGCCGATCAGCCCCAGCATTTT.

The V call is TRBV5-4, the J call TRBJ1-6; D may be TRBD1 (5 bases). The V end lost 3 bases, the J end lost 7 bases, and 14 bases lay between the germline ends. Germline values: CDR1 SGHNT, CDR2 YYREEE (reference sequence). The CDR3 is made up of 15 amino acids. CDR3 protein: CASSSQGRGNSPLHF. CDR3 nucleotides: TGTGCCAGCAGCTCGCAAGGACGGGGGAATTCACCCCTCCACTTT.

This clone was seen only a few times. This sequence joins TRBV24-1 and TRBJ1-1; TRBD1 matches at 8 bases. The CDR3 has 13 amino acids. Germline assignment: CDR1 KGHDR and CDR2 SFDVKD. V dropped 3 bases and J dropped 7; count of bases not matched to a gene: 3. The CDR3 here is CATSDAQGVEAFF. The DNA of the CDR3 is TGTGCCACCAGTGATGCACAGGGGGTTGAAGCTTTCTTT.

The genes are TRBV7-2 and TRBJ2-7; 8 positions match TRBD1. Unmatched junction bases numbered 14, after V lost 5 bases and J lost 8 bases. CDR3 size: 15 residues. Germline loops: CDR1 SGHTA, CDR2 FQGNSA. CDR3 sequence reads: CASSPDRGLFGKQYF. For the CDR3, the DNA is TGTGCCAGCAGCCCAGACAGGGGCCTCTTCGGTAAGCAGTACTTC.

V gene TRBV6-2 or TRBV6-3 combines with J gene TRBJ2-7, with unresolved D. The CDR3 contains 13 residues. The V and J ends lost 2 bases and 2 bases respectively, with 7 bases between them. Per the germline V gene, CDR1 is MNHEY and CDR2 is SVGEGT. The chain's CDR3 is CASSYNSAYEQYF. In DNA, the CDR3 is TGTGCCAGCAGTTACAATTCTGCCTACGAGCAGTACTTC.

V gene TRBV27 combines with J gene TRBJ1-6; the D is unclear. V dropped 0 bases and J dropped 7 bases, with 16 bases sitting between them. Germline CDR1 reads MNHEY; CDR2 reads SMNVEV (reference sequence). The CDR3 is 17 residues long. The CDR3: CASSLSTPEVSNSPLHF. The CDR3 DNA reads as TGTGCCAGCAGTTTATCCACCCCAGAGGTGTCGAATTCACCCCTCCACTTT.

The genes are TRBV11-2 and TRBJ1-1; D is uncertain. The CDR3 is 14 residues long. V lost 1 base and J 0 bases, leaving 6 bases between the germline ends. The V gene's germline CDR1 is SGHAT and CDR2 FQNNGV. The CDR3 spells CASSLGQMNTEAFF. The CDR3 nucleotides are TGTGCCAGCAGCTTAGGGCAGATGAACACTGAAGCTTTCTTT.

The chain couples TRBV7-7 to TRBJ2-3; D is unresolved. Trimming took 1 base from V and 4 from J, leaving 12 bases between them. Per the germline V gene, CDR1 is SSHAT and CDR2 is FNYEAQ (reference sequence). The CDR3 has 15 amino acids. This CDR3 is CASSLGILDADTQYF. The DNA of the CDR3 is TGTGCCAGCAGCTTAGGGATCCTAGATGCAGATACGCAGTATTTT.

The V gene is TRBV18, the J gene TRBJ2-7, with D perhaps TRBD1 (6 bases). Trimming took 3 bases from V and 2 from J, leaving 14 bases between them. This CDR3 comprises 15 residues. Per germline, CDR1 KGHSH and CDR2 LQKENI. The chain's CDR3 is CASSPAQDSTYEQYF. DNA of the CDR3: TGTGCCAGCTCACCTGCCCAGGACAGTACCTACGAGCAGTACTTC.

The chain is built from TRBV5-4 and TRBJ1-2; perhaps TRBD1 as D (6 bases). CDR3 length equals 14 residues. Germline V gene lookup returns CDR1 SGHNT and CDR2 YYREEE (reference sequence). V was pared by 3 bases and J by 4 bases, with 13 bases between. The CDR3 DNA is TGTGCCAGCAGCTATCCGGGGGGCCTCTATGGCTACACCTTC. Protein product: CASSYPGGLYGYTF. Complete variable domain (other parts from reference TRBV5-4 and TRBJ1-2): ETGVTQSPTHLIKTRGQQVTLRCSSQSGHNTVSWYQQALGQGPQFIFQYYREEENGRGNFPPRFSGLQFPNYSSELNVNALELDDSALYLCASSYPGGLYGYTFGSGTRLTVV.

The rearrangement links TRBV28 to TRBJ1-5; no clear D gene. Germline V gene sequence: CDR1 MDHEN, CDR2 SYDVKM. CDR3 length: 15 residues. V lost 4 bases and J 1 base, leaving 11 bases between the germline ends. CDR3: CASSSPPGSNQPQHF. The CDR3 region has the DNA TGTGCCAGCAGTTCCCCACCGGGGAGCAATCAGCCCCAGCATTTT.

The rearrangement links TRBV18 to TRBJ1-2; 12 bases agree with TRBD1. CDR1 is KGHSH and CDR2 is LQKENI in the germline V gene. This CDR3 has 15 amino acids. Unmatched junction bases numbered 7, after V lost 3 bases and J lost 8 bases. For the CDR3, the DNA is TGTGCCAGCTCACCTCCCGGGACAGGGGGCAACGGCTACACCTTC. Translated: CASSPPGTGGNGYTF.

This chain links TRBV27 with TRBJ1-1; TRBD1 matches 8 bases. Germline loops: CDR1 MNHEY, CDR2 SMNVEV (reference sequence). The length of the CDR3 is 16 residues. J gave up 5 bases and V 6 bases, and 14 bases lay outside the gene matches. This chain's CDR3 is CASSPMGRQGRTEAFF. CDR3 DNA: TGTGCCAGCAGCCCAATGGGGCGACAGGGGAGGACTGAAGCTTTCTTT.

The chain links TRBV7-9 to TRBJ2-7; 7 nucleotides agree with TRBD1. CDR1 and CDR2 from the germline V gene are SEHNR and FQNEAQ (reference sequence). With 5 bases clipped from V and 4 bases from J, the junction kept 2 bases outside the gene matches. The CDR3 consists of 12 residues. This CDR3 reads CASSATGYEQYF. The CDR3 nucleotides read TGTGCCAGCAGCGCGACAGGGTACGAGCAGTACTTC.

The chain uses TRBV23-1 and TRBJ1-1; possibly TRBD1 for D (5 bases). TRBV23-1 is designated an ORF whose function remains uncertain. Between the trimmed V and J ends, which lost 4 bases and 11 bases, there was a span of 20 bases. This CDR3 has 14 residues. CDR3 amino acids: CASSPLTAPFGAFF. CDR3 nucleotides: TGCGCCAGCAGTCCCTTGACAGCTCCCTTCGGGGCTTTCTTT.

The genes are TRBV24-1 and TRBJ1-2, with D hard to call. Germline V gene data show CDR1 as KGHDR and CDR2 as SFDVKD. Between the trimmed V and J ends, which lost 1 base and 2 bases, there was a span of 13 bases. CDR3 length equals 16 residues. The CDR3 region has the DNA TGTGCCACCAGTGATTTCTGGGCAGAGCAGAACTATGGCTACACCTTC. Translation gives CATSDFWAEQNYGYTF.

The J gene is TRBJ1-1, the V gene TRBV4-1; D call uncertain. The CDR3 has 17 residues. Per the germline V gene, CDR1 is MGHRA and CDR2 is YSYEKL. V shed 4 bases and J shed 3 bases, with 21 bases lying between them. The CDR3, as DNA: TGCGCCAGCAGCCCTATCAGAACCAGGTCGAGGGACACTGAAGCTTTCTTT. Its protein is CASSPIRTRSRDTEAFF.

The chain is built from TRBV5-1 and TRBJ1-1, with D perhaps TRBD1 (6 bases). Trimming removed 3 bases from V and 5 bases from J, with 11 bases in between. The length of the CDR3 is 13 residues. The V gene's germline CDR1 is SGHRS and CDR2 YFSETQ. The CDR3 is CASSSTGLTEAFF. The CDR3 region has the DNA TGCGCCAGCAGCTCCACAGGGTTGACTGAAGCTTTCTTT.

J is TRBJ2-1 and V is TRBV30; D remains unclear. Germline lookup yields CDR1 GTSNPN and CDR2 SVGIG (reference sequence). CDR3 length: 14 residues. Trimming took off 2 bases at V and 2 bases at J, with 10 bases between the two ends. CDR3 DNA sequence: TGTGCCTGGAGTCCAACTAACCCCTACAATGAGCAGTTCTTC. Translation gives CAWSPTNPYNEQFF.

The J gene is TRBJ2-7, the V gene TRBV27; 9 nucleotides agree with TRBD1. Looked up from germline, CDR1 is MNHEY and CDR2 is SMNVEV (reference sequence). The CDR3 has 14 residues. With 5 bases clipped from V and 6 bases from J, the junction kept 8 bases outside the gene matches. Here the CDR3 DNA reads TGTGCCAGCAGTACACACAGGGGGCGTTTCGAGCAGTACTTC. Protein sequence: CASSTHRGRFEQYF.

The genes are TRBV6-6 and TRBJ1-2; D uncertain. CDR1 is MNHNY and CDR2 is SVGAGI in the germline V gene (reference sequence). CDR3 size: 15 residues. Trimming removed 6 bases from V and 4 bases from J, with 18 bases in between. The CDR3 bases are TGTGCCAGCAGCGACGGGTCCCAAGGCGGCTATGGCTACACCTTC. As protein: CASSDGSQGGYGYTF.

The chain employs TRBV6-5 and TRBJ2-5; 9 bases line up with TRBD1. The junction had 6 bases not matched to a gene; V was cut back by 5 bases and J by 5 bases. The CDR3 extends over 14 amino acids. In germline, CDR1 is MNHEY, CDR2 SVGAGI. CDR3 DNA sequence: TGTGCCAGCAGTACCCTGACAGGGGGTGAGACCCAGTACTTC. Protein product: CASSTLTGGETQYF.

Here the CDR3 reads CASYPGEGTDTQYF. The CDR3 coding sequence is TGTGCCAGCTATCCGGGGGAAGGCACAGATACGCAGTATTTT. The rearrangement uses TRBV11-2 and TRBJ2-3; possibly TRBD2 for D (6 bases). Germline CDR1 and CDR2: SGHAT and FQNNGV. The CDR3 extends over 14 amino acids. The V end lost 8 bases, the J end lost 1 base, and 13 bases lay between the germline ends.